One and the same sample provided the 10 T cell receptor beta chains below, sequenced in a study of identical twins. Via MiXCR, TCRdb re-called the 5' RACE reads, giving one row per CDR3 protein. The sample consists of some 260,000 distinct CDR3 sequences, over 11% of them appearing once. The sample comprised memory (CD45RO+) T cells sorted from blood. The receptors here all came from a woman in her late teens or twenties in good health.

In its sample, this clonotype was seen many times. The rearrangement joins TRBV12-3 or TRBV12-4 to TRBJ1-3; D possibly corresponds to TRBD1 (6 bases). V lost 7 bases and J 2 bases, leaving 9 bases between the germline ends. The CDR3 covers 13 residues. As DNA, the CDR3 is TGTGCCAGCAACGGACAGCCTGGAAACACCATATATTTT. It is translated as CASNGQPGNTIYF.

J is TRBJ2-1 and V is TRBV6-6; D gene unclear. CDR3 length: 12 amino acids. Germline CDR1 MNHNY, CDR2 SVGAGI (reference sequence). V was cut by 10 bases and J by 5 bases, with 12 bases left in between. The CDR3 coding sequence is TGTGCCACCCGATTGGGGAACAATGAGCAGTTCTTC. Translated, it gives CATRLGNNEQFF.

The V and J genes are TRBV5-4 and TRBJ2-7, with 9 nucleotides matching TRBD2. CDR1 SGHNT and CDR2 YYREEE come from the germline V gene (reference sequence). V lost 4 bases, J lost 0 bases, and 5 bases stayed unmatched. The CDR3 covers 15 residues. The CDR3 is CASSAPSGASYEQYF. CDR3 coding DNA: TGTGCCAGCAGCGCCCCTAGCGGGGCCTCCTACGAGCAGTACTTC.

This sequence joins TRBV25-1 and TRBJ2-3; unclear D gene. Germline values: CDR1 MGHDK, CDR2 SYGVNS. CDR3 length: 14 amino acids. Trimming left V 8 bases short and J 2 bases short, with 14 bases between. For the CDR3, the DNA is TGTGCCAGCCACCCATGGTTCCACACAGATACGCAGTATTTT. It yields the protein CASHPWFHTDTQYF.

The V and J genes are TRBV6-4 and TRBJ2-1; weak D call: TRBD2 (7 bases). V lost 4 bases and J lost 0, with 10 bases in between. The germline V gene encodes CDR1 MRHNA and CDR2 SNTAGT. The CDR3 has 15 residues. The CDR3: CASSGGGASYNEQFF. The CDR3 bases are TGTGCCAGCAGTGGGGGGGGGGCCTCCTACAATGAGCAGTTCTTC.

The rearrangement uses TRBV27 and TRBJ2-7; perhaps TRBD2 as D (5 bases). The CDR3 is 15 amino acids. V gave up 7 bases and J gave up 4 bases, with 20 bases separating them. Germline V CDR1 and CDR2: MNHEY, SMNVEV (reference sequence). The CDR3 DNA sequence: TGTGCCAGCAACTCGAGGGCTCGTTCTCCGTACGAGCAGTACTTC. It encodes CASNSRARSPYEQYF.

This chain joins TRBV19 and TRBJ2-1; 8 bases line up with TRBD2. This CDR3 is 16 amino acids long. Per germline, CDR1 LNHDA and CDR2 SQIVND (reference sequence). Losses at the gene ends were 4 bases for V and 4 bases for J; bases not matched to a gene: 9. This CDR3 reads CASSRASGPSYNEQFF. As DNA, the CDR3 is TGTGCCAGTAGTAGGGCTAGCGGGCCGTCTTACAATGAGCAGTTCTTC.

The chain combines TRBV20-1 with TRBJ2-1, with 7 nucleotides matching TRBD2. Germline CDR1 is DFQATT and CDR2 is SNEGSKA (reference sequence). The J segment lost 10 bases and the V segment lost 1 base, leaving 1 base of the junction unmatched. This CDR3 is 11 amino acids long. CDR3 DNA sequence: TGCAGTGCTAGAGGGGGAGGGGAGCAGTTCTTC. Its protein is CSARGGGEQFF.

The chain is built from TRBV7-9 and TRBJ2-5; TRBD1 aligns across 8 bases. Germline CDR1 reads SEHNR; CDR2 reads FQNEAQ (reference sequence). The CDR3 is 14 residues long. V shed 3 bases, J shed 5 bases, and the junction held 5 bases outside the gene matches. CDR3 bases: TGTGCCAGCAGCTTGGCGGACAGGGCGGAGACCCAGTACTTC. Amino acids: CASSLADRAETQYF.

This clonotype was observed at least ten times. V and J are TRBV12-3 or TRBV12-4 and TRBJ2-5, with TRBD2 matching 7 bases. The CDR3 runs to 16 residues. The trim removed 8 bases at V and 2 bases at J, leaving 14 bases unmatched. CDR3 region: CASSRGVRGTQETQYF. In DNA, the CDR3 is TGTGCCAGCTCCCGGGGGGTGCGGGGGACGCAAGAGACCCAGTACTTC.